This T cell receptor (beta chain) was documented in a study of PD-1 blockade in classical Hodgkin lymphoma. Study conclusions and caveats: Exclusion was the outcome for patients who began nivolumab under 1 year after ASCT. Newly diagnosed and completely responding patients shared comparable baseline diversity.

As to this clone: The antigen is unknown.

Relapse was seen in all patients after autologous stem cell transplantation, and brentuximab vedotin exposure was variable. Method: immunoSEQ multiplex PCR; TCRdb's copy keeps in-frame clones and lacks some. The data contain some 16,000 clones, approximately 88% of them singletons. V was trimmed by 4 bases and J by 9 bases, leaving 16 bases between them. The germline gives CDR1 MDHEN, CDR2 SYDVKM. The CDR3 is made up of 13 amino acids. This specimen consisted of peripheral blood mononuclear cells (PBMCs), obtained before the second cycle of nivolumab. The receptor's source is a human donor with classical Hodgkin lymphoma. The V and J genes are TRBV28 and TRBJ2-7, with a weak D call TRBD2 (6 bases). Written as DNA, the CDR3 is TGTGCCAGCAGTTCGGCCCAGCGGGTGTGGCAGTACTTC. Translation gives CASSSAQRVWQYF.